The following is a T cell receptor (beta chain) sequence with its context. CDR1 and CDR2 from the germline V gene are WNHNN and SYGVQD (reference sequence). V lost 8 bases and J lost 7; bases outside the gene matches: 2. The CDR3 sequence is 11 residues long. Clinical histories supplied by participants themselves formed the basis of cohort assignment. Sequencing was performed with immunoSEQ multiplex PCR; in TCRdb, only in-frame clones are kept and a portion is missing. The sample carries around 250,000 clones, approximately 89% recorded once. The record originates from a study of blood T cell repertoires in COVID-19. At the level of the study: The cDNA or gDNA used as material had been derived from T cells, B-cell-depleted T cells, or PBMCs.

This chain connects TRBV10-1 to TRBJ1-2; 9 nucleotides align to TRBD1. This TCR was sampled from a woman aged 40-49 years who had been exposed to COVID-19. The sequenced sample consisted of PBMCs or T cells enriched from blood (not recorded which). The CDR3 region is CASRDRVGYTF. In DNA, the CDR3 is TGCGCCAGCCGGGACAGGGTTGGCTACACCTTC.